The 16 T cell receptor beta chains presented below share a single source sample, sequenced in a study of T cell repertoires in cytomegalovirus infection. TCRdb re-analysed the reads in MiXCR, keeping a single row per CDR3 protein. Of 130,000 or so distinct CDR3 sequences detected, under 8.5% appear once; the ten largest clones hold roughly 18%. The sample was PBMCs. The receptors originated from a human donor in good health (CMV status not recorded). Some clones in this sample may be carry-over from other donors' samples.

This clonotype came up many times. This rearrangement joins TRBV20-1 to TRBJ1-1; possible D gene TRBD1, 5 bases. CDR1 and CDR2 (germline): DFQATT, SNEGSKA (reference sequence). The CDR3 is 15 residues long. V lost 6 bases to trimming and J lost 4 bases, with 21 bases between them. The CDR3 bases are TGCAGTGCCCGGGCCGGGGCAGTGGTAAGCACTGAAGCTTTCTTT. It codes for CSARAGAVVSTEAFF.

This clonotype was observed many times. V gene TRBV28 combines with J gene TRBJ1-3; D unresolved. CDR3 length equals 13 residues. V dropped 8 bases and J dropped 4 bases, with 12 bases sitting between them. Germline CDR1 MDHEN, CDR2 SYDVKM. DNA for the CDR3: TGTGCCAGCCGGACGTACCTAGGAAACACCATATATTTT. Protein sequence: CASRTYLGNTIYF. Full variable domain (missing parts from reference TRBV28 and TRBJ1-3): DVKVTQSSRYLVKRTGEKVFLECVQDMDHENMFWYRQDPGLGLRLIYFSYDVKMKEKGDIPEGYSVSREKKERFSLILESASTNQTSMYLCASRTYLGNTIYFGEGSWLTVV.

Many counts were recorded for this clonotype. The CDR3 here is CASTRGGTDTQYF. CDR3 nucleotide sequence: TGTGCCAGCACCCGAGGAGGGACAGATACGCAGTATTTT. The V and J genes are TRBV7-9 and TRBJ2-3; weak D call: TRBD2 (6 bases). In germline, CDR1 is SEHNR, CDR2 FQNEAQ (reference sequence). V shed 7 bases and J shed 3 bases, with 11 bases lying between them. The CDR3 length is 13 residues.

This chain uses TRBV20-1 with TRBJ2-7; D not certain. Looked up from germline, CDR1 is DFQATT and CDR2 is SNEGSKA (reference sequence). V was pared by 0 bases and J by 2 bases, with 11 bases between. The CDR3 is 14 residues long. CDR3 coding DNA: TGCAGTGCTAGAGAGCCCAGGACCCCCTACGAGCAGTACTTC. Translating it yields CSAREPRTPYEQYF.

This clonotype occurred a few times. The rearrangement links TRBV10-3 to TRBJ2-7; D is perhaps TRBD2 (7 bases). The CDR3 extends over 12 amino acids. Germline V lookup: CDR1 ENHRY, CDR2 SYGVKD. The V and J ends lost 6 bases and 6 bases respectively, with 12 bases between them. CDR3 nucleotides: TGTGCCATCAGCGGCGGGGGCAGCGAGCAGTACTTC. Its protein is CAISGGGSEQYF.

V usage is TRBV29-1 and J usage is TRBJ1-2; unclear D gene. Germline loops: CDR1 SQVTM, CDR2 ANQGSEA. The CDR3 totals 14 residues. V lost 6 bases and J 7 bases, leaving 21 bases between the germline ends. The CDR3 spells CSVGVGGEGFGYTF. CDR3 bases: TGCAGCGTGGGTGTGGGTGGGGAAGGATTTGGCTACACCTTC.

This clonotype was observed many times. The chain has TRBV7-2 and TRBJ2-1; 8 bases match TRBD2. Germline-derived CDR1 and CDR2 are SGHTA and FQGNSA. The V segment lost 5 bases and the J segment 7 bases; nucleotides outside the gene matches: 16. CDR3 length equals 17 residues. CDR3 sequence (DNA): TGTGCCAGCAGCCCTCCCGGTGGTCGGGGGGGCCTAAATGAGCAGTTCTTC. Its translation: CASSPPGGRGGLNEQFF.

Here the CDR3 reads CASRKQGAGTNEKLFF. Written as DNA, the CDR3 is TGTGCCAGCAGAAAGCAGGGGGCAGGGACTAATGAAAAACTGTTTTTT. The chain couples TRBV28 to TRBJ1-4; TRBD1 matches at 8 bases. Unmatched junction bases numbered 8, after V lost 6 bases and J lost 2 bases. This CDR3 region has 16 residues. Germline CDR1 is MDHEN and CDR2 is SYDVKM.

This clonotype was recorded at least ten times. The chain combines TRBV7-2 with TRBJ2-5; D perhaps matches TRBD2 (5 bases). The V end was cut by 7 bases, the J end by 4 bases, with 10 bases between. CDR3 length equals 12 residues. Germline lookup yields CDR1 SGHTA and CDR2 FQGNSA. CDR3 nucleotides: TGTGCCAGCACCTTGGGGAGAGAGACCCAGTACTTC. Protein: CASTLGRETQYF.

This clonotype was seen at least ten times. The rearrangement uses TRBV7-2 and TRBJ1-1; D ambiguous. The germline V gene encodes CDR1 SGHTA and CDR2 FQGNSA. CDR3 length: 15 amino acids. Trimming stripped 4 bases from V and 1 base from J, with 13 bases between. CDR3 sequence: CASSSRTLGNTEAFF. The CDR3 DNA is TGTGCCAGCAGCTCCAGGACCTTAGGGAACACTGAAGCTTTCTTT.

The chain couples TRBV29-1 to TRBJ1-5; 8 nucleotides match TRBD1. In germline, CDR1 is SQVTM, CDR2 ANQGSEA. This CDR3 is built from 14 residues. V lost 2 bases and J lost 4; bases outside the gene matches: 4. As DNA, the CDR3 is TGCAGCGTTGAAACAGGGGGGTCGAATCAGCCCCAGCATTTT. This translates into CSVETGGSNQPQHF.

V and J are TRBV7-9 and TRBJ2-2; 10 bases map to TRBD1. V lost 1 base to trimming and J lost 5 bases; unmatched junction nucleotides: 4. CDR1 SEHNR and CDR2 FQNEAQ come from the germline V gene (reference sequence). The CDR3 has 16 residues. The CDR3 DNA is TGTGCCAGCAGCTTAGGACAGGGGGCAAGGACCGGGGAGCTGTTTTTT. Translation: CASSLGQGARTGELFF.

This clonotype has at least ten counts. The chain carries TRBV12-5 and TRBJ2-1, with 7 bases identical to TRBD1. The CDR3 is 15 amino acids. Losses at the gene ends were 5 bases for V and 0 bases for J; bases not matched to a gene: 4. The germline CDR1 and CDR2 sequences are LGHNT and FRNRAP. The CDR3 loop reads CASGPRQGSYNEQFF. As DNA, the CDR3 is TGTGCTAGTGGTCCCCGACAGGGCTCCTACAATGAGCAGTTCTTC. The whole variable domain, filled in from reference TRBV12-5 and TRBJ2-1, reads DARVTQTPRHKVTEMGQEVTMRCQPILGHNTVFWYRQTMMQGLELLAYFRNRAPLDDSGMPKDRFSAEMPDATLATLKIQPSEPRDSAVYFCASGPRQGSYNEQFFGPGTRLTVL.

This clonotype was seen many times. The chain couples TRBV7-2 to TRBJ2-1; 8 bases are shared with TRBD2. The CDR3 consists of 14 residues. Unmatched junction bases numbered 3, after V lost 2 bases and J lost 6 bases. The germline gives CDR1 SGHTA, CDR2 FQGNSA. The CDR3 protein is CASSLQAGANEQFF. In DNA form, the CDR3 reads TGTGCCAGCAGCTTACAAGCGGGGGCCAATGAGCAGTTCTTC.

Ten or more counts support this clonotype. J is TRBJ2-7 and V is TRBV7-2; 7 bases are shared with TRBD1. The V and J ends lost 3 bases and 1 base, in that order; junction bases with no gene match: 6. CDR3 length equals 15 residues. The germline gives CDR1 SGHTA, CDR2 FQGNSA. The CDR3: CASSFGTVSSYEQYF. In nucleotides, the CDR3 is TGTGCCAGCAGCTTTGGGACAGTTTCTTCCTACGAGCAGTACTTC.

V and J are TRBV20-1 and TRBJ2-7; 8 nucleotides line up with TRBD2. CDR3 length: 15 residues. The V gene end was trimmed by 0 bases and the J gene end by 1 base; junction bases not matched to a gene: 5. CDR1 and CDR2 from the germline V gene are DFQATT and SNEGSKA (reference sequence). In DNA, the CDR3 is TGCAGTGCTAGAGATCGAAAGCGGGGGTCCTACGAGCAGTACTTC. This translates into CSARDRKRGSYEQYF.